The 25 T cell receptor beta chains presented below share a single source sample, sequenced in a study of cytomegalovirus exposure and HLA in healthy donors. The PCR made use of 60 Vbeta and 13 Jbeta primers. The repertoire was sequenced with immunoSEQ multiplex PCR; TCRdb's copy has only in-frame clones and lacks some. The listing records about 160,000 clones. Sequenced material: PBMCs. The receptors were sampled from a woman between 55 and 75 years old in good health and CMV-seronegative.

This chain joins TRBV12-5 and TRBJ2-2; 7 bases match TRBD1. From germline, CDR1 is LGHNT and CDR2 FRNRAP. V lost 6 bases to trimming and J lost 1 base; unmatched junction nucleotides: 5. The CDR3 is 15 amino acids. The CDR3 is CASGKQGKNTGELFF. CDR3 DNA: TGTGCTAGTGGCAAACAGGGGAAGAACACCGGGGAGCTGTTTTTT.

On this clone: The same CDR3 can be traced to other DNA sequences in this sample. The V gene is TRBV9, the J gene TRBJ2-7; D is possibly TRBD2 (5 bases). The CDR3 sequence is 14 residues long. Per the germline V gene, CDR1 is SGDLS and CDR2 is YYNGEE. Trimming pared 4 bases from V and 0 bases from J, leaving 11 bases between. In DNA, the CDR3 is TGTGCCAGCAGCCCCCGGGATAGCTCCTACGAGCAGTACTTC. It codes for CASSPRDSSYEQYF.

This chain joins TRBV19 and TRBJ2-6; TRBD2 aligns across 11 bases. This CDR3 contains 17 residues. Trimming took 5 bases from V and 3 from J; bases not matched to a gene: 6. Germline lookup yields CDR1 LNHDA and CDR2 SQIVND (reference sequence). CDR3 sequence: CASSQLAGEHGANVLTF. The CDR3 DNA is TGTGCCAGTAGTCAACTAGCGGGAGAGCATGGGGCCAACGTCCTGACTTTC.

This CDR3 is CATSRIKVRQGLNSPLHF. The CDR3 DNA is TGTGCCACCAGCCGGATTAAGGTGCGACAGGGACTGAATTCACCCCTCCACTTT. The chain couples TRBV15 to TRBJ1-6; 7 bases are a match to TRBD1. The trim removed 5 bases at V and 7 bases at J, leaving 17 bases unmatched. Looked up from germline, CDR1 is LNHNV and CDR2 is YYDKDF (reference sequence). The CDR3 spans 18 residues. The complete variable domain, with remaining parts taken from reference TRBV15 and TRBJ1-6, reads DAMVIQNPRYQVTQFGKPVTLSCSQTLNHNVMYWYQQKSSQAPKLLFHYYDKDFNNEADTPDNFQSRRPNTSFCFLDIRSPGLGDTAMYLCATSRIKVRQGLNSPLHFGNGTRLTVT.

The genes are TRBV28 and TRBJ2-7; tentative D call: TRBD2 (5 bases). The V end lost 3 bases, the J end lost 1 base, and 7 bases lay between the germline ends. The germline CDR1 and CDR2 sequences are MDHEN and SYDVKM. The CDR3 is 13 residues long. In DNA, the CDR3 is TGTGCCAGCAGTTTCGGGGAGTCCTACGAGCAGTACTTC. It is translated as CASSFGESYEQYF.

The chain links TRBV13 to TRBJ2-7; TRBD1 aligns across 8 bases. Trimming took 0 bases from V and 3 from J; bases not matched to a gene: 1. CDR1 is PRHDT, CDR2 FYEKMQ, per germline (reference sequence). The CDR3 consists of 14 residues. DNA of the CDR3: TGTGCCAGCAGCTTAGGCAGGGGGCTCTACGAGCAGTACTTC. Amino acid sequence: CASSLGRGLYEQYF.

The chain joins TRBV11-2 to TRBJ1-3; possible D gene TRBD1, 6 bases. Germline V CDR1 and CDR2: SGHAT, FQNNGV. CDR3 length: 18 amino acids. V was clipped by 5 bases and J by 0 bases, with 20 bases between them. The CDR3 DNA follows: TGTGCCAGCAGCCCCGGGGCCTACAGGGTGAACTCTGGAAACACCATATATTTT. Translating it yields CASSPGAYRVNSGNTIYF. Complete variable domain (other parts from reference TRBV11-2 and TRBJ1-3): EAGVAQSPRYKIIEKRQSVAFWCNPISGHATLYWYQQILGQGPKLLIQFQNNGVVDDSQLPKDRFSAERLKGVDSTLKIQPAKLEDSAVYLCASSPGAYRVNSGNTIYFGEGSWLTVV.

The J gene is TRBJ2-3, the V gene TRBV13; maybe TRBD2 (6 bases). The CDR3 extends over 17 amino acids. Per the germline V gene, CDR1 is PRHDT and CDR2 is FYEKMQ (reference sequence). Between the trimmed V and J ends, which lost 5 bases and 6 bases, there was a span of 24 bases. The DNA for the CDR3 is TGTGCCAGCAGCCAAAAGCCTCGACTAGTGCCCGGGGATACGCAGTATTTT. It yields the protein CASSQKPRLVPGDTQYF.

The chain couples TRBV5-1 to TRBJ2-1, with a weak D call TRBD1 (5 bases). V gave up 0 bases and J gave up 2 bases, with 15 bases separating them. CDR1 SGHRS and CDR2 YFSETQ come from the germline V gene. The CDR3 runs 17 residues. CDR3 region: CASSLAAGIGAYNEQFF. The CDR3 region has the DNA TGCGCCAGCAGCTTGGCAGCAGGGATCGGCGCCTACAATGAGCAGTTCTTC. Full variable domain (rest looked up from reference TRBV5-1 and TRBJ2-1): KAGVTQTPRYLIKTRGQQVTLSCSPISGHRSVSWYQQTPGQGLQFLFEYFSETQRNKGNFPGRFSGRQFSNSRSEMNVSTLELGDSALYLCASSLAAGIGAYNEQFFGPGTRLTVL.

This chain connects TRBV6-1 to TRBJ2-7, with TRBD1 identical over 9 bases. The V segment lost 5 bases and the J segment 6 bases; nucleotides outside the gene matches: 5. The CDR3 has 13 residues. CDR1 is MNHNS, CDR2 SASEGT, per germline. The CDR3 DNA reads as TGTGCCAGCAGTTTGGACAGGGGAGGCGAGCAGTACTTC. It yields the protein CASSLDRGGEQYF.

CDR3 nucleotide sequence: TGTGCCAGCTTAAGGCGGGAGTCGGAAGAGCAGTTCTTC. Residues: CASLRRESEEQFF. V gene TRBV2 combines with J gene TRBJ2-1; 7 nucleotides match TRBD2. This CDR3 region has 13 residues. Germline V CDR1 and CDR2: SNHLY, FYNNEI. Trimming took 8 bases from V and 10 from J; bases not matched to a gene: 11. Looking up the rest from reference TRBV2 and TRBJ2-1 gives the full variable domain: EPEVTQTPSHQVTQMGQEVILRCVPISNHLYFYWYRQILGQKVEFLVSFYNNEISEKSEIFDDQFSVERPDGSNFTLKIRSTKLEDSAMYFCASLRRESEEQFFGPGTRLTVL.

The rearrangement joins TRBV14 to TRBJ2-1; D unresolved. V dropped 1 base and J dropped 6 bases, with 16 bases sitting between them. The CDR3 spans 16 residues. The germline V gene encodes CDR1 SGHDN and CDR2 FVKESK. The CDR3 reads CASSQAGFLPSNEQFF. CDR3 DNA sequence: TGTGCCAGCAGCCAAGCCGGGTTCCTCCCATCCAATGAGCAGTTCTTC. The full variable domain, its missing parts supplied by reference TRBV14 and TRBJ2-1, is EAGVTQFPSHSVIEKGQTVTLRCDPISGHDNLYWYRRVMGKEIKFLLHFVKESKQDESGMPNNRFLAERTGGTYSTLKVQPAELEDSGVYFCASSQAGFLPSNEQFFGPGTRLTVL.

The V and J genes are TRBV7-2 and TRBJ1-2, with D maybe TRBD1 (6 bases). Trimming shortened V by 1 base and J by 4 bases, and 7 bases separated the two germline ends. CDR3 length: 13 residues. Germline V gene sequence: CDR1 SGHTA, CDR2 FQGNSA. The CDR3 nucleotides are TGTGCCAGCAGCTTAGAAGGGGGCTATGGCTACACCTTC. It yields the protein CASSLEGGYGYTF.

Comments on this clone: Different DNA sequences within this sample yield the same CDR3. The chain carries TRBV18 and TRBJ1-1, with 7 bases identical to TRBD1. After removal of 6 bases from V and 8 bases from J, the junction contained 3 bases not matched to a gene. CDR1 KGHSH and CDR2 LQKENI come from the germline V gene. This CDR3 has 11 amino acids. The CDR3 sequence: CASSPDREAFF. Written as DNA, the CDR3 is TGTGCCAGCTCCCCGGACAGGGAAGCTTTCTTT.

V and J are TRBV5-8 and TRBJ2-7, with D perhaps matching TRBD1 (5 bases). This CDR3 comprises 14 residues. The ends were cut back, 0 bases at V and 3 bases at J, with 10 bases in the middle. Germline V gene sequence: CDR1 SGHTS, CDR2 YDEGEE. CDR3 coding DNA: TGTGCCAGCAGCTTGGTGGACATCCTCTACGAGCAGTACTTC. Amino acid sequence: CASSLVDILYEQYF.

As DNA, the CDR3 is TGCGCCAGCAGCTTGGGGTCAGGGGGTAGGTCACCCCTCCACTTT. This translates into CASSLGSGGRSPLHF. The gene calls are TRBV5-1 and TRBJ1-6, with 7 positions matching TRBD1. Germline assignment: CDR1 SGHRS and CDR2 YFSETQ. V dropped 0 bases and J dropped 10; count of bases not matched to a gene: 7. The CDR3 consists of 15 residues.

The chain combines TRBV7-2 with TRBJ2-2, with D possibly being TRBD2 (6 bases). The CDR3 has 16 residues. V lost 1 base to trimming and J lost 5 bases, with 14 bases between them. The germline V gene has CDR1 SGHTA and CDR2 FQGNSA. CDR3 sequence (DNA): TGTGCCAGCAGCTTAGACTCTGCAGGAGGGACCGGGGAGCTGTTTTTT. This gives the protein CASSLDSAGGTGELFF.

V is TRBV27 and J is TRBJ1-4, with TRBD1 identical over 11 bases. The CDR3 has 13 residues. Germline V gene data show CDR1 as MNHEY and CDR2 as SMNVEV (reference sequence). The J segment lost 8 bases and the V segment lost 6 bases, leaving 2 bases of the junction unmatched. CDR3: CASRGTGGEKLFF. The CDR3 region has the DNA TGTGCCAGCAGAGGGACAGGGGGGGAAAAACTGTTTTTT.

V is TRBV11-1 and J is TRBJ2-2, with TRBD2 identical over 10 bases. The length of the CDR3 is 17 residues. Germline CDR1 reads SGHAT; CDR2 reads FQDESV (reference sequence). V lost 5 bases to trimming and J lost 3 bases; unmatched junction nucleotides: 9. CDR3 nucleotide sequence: TGTGCCAGCAGCCTAAGAAGCGGGAGGGCTTACACCGGGGAGCTGTTTTTT. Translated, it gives CASSLRSGRAYTGELFF. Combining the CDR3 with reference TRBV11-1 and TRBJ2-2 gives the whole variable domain EAEVAQSPRYKITEKSQAVAFWCDPISGHATLYWYRQILGQGPELLVQFQDESVVDDSQLPKDRFSAERLKGVDSTLKIQPAELGDSAMYLCASSLRSGRAYTGELFFGEGSRLTVL.

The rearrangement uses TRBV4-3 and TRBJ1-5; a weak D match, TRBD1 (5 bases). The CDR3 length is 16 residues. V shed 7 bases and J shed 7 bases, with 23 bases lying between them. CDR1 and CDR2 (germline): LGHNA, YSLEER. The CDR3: CASTPYGGTVDQPQHF. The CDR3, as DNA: TGCGCCAGCACCCCATATGGGGGGACGGTGGACCAGCCCCAGCATTTT.

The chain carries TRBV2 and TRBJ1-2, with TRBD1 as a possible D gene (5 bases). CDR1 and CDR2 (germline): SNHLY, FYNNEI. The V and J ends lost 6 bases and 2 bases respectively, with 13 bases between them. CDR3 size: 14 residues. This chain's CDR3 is CASRTTAPNYGYTF. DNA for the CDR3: TGTGCCAGCAGGACGACAGCACCAAACTATGGCTACACCTTC.

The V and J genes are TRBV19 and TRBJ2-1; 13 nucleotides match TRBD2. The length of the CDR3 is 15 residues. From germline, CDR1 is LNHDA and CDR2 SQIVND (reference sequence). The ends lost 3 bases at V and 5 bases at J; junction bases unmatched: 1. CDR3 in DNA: TGTGCCAGTAGTATCGGGACTAGCGGGAACAATGAGCAGTTCTTC. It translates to CASSIGTSGNNEQFF.

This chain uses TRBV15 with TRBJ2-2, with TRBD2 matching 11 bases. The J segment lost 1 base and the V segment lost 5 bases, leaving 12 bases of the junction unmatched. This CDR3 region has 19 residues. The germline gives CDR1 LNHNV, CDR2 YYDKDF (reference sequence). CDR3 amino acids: CATSPHILAGGMNTGELFF. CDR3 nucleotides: TGTGCCACCAGCCCCCACATATTAGCGGGAGGGATGAACACCGGGGAGCTGTTTTTT.

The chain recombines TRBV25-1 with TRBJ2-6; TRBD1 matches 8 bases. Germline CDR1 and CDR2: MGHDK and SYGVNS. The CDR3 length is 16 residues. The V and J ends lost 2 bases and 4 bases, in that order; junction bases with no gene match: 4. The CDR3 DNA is TGTGCCAGCAGTGAAGGACAGGGTACGGGGGCCAACGTCCTGACTTTC. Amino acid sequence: CASSEGQGTGANVLTF.

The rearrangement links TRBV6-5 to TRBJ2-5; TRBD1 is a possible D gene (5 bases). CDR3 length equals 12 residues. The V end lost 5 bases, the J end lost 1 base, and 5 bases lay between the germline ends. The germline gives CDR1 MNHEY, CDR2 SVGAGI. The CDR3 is CASSRGQETQYF. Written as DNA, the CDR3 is TGTGCCAGCAGTAGGGGCCAAGAGACCCAGTACTTC.